This T cell receptor beta chain was captured by sequencing in a study of OX40 agonist ivuxolimab in advanced cancers. This CDR3 has 13 amino acids. Germline lookup yields CDR1 SNHLY and CDR2 FYNNEI. With V trimmed by 11 bases and J by 0 bases, 5 bases remained unmatched. This clone was found once. Measured with immunoSEQ multiplex PCR; TCRdb has only the in-frame clones, and not every one. The table has tens of thousands of clones, roughly nine tenths seen once. The chain combines TRBV2 with TRBJ2-7, with 9 bases matching TRBD1. The source was CD4+ or CD8+ T cells sorted from blood, collected in a trial of the OX40 agonist ivuxolimab. This clonotype was obtained from an adult with an advanced solid tumor such as melanoma, head and neck, liver or kidney cancer. CDR3 amino acids: CAGGQGDSYEQYF. The CDR3 DNA reads TGTGCCGGGGGACAGGGTGACTCCTACGAGCAGTACTTC.